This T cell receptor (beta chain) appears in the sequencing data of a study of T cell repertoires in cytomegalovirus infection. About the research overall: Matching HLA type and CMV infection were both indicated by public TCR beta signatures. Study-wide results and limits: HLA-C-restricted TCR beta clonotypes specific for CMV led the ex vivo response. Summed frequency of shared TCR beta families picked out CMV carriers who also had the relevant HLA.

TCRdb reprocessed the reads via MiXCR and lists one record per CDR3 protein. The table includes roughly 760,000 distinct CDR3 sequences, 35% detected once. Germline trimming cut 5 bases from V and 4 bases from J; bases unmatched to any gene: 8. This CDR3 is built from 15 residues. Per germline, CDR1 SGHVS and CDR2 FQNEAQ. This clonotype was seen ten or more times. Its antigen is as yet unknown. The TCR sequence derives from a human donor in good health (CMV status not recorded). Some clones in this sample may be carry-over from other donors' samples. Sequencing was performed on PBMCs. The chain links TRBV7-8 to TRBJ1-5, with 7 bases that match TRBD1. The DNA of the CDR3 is TGTGCCAGCAGCCCTCCGGCCAGGGGGAATCAGCCCCAGCATTTT. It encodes CASSPPARGNQPQHF. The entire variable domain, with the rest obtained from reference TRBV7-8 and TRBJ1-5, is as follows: GAGVSQSPRYKVAKRGQDVALRCDPISGHVSLFWYQQALGQGPEFLTYFQNEAQLDKSGLPSDRFFAERPEGSVSTLKIQRTQQEDSAVYLCASSPPARGNQPQHFGDGTRLSIL.